Given below is one TCR beta chain in context. Its specificity is not known. Sequencing libraries made from TCR beta cDNA carried unique molecular identifiers. Input populations of 1 to 10 million T cells gave rise to 500,000 or so cDNA molecules. MiXCR was run by TCRdb on the PCR reads, yielding one entry per CDR3 protein. The sample lists hundreds of thousands of distinct CDR3 sequences, less than 35% seen once, with around 0.6% in the top ten. This sample stems from a study of post-analysis software for immune sequencing data. Notes on the study in general: In multiple sclerosis, normalized Chao1 diversity was significantly below that of controls.

The source of this sequence is a girl aged 5-17 years with multiple sclerosis. The sequenced sample was blood.

CDR3 residues: CASSLWENSPLHF. The DNA for the CDR3 is TGTGCCAGCAGCCTATGGGAGAATTCACCCCTCCACTTT. This chain connects TRBV11-3 to TRBJ1-6; D gene ambiguous. The CDR3 is 13 amino acids. Germline V gives CDR1 SGHNT, CDR2 YENEEA. V dropped 5 bases and J dropped 7 bases, with 9 bases sitting between them.